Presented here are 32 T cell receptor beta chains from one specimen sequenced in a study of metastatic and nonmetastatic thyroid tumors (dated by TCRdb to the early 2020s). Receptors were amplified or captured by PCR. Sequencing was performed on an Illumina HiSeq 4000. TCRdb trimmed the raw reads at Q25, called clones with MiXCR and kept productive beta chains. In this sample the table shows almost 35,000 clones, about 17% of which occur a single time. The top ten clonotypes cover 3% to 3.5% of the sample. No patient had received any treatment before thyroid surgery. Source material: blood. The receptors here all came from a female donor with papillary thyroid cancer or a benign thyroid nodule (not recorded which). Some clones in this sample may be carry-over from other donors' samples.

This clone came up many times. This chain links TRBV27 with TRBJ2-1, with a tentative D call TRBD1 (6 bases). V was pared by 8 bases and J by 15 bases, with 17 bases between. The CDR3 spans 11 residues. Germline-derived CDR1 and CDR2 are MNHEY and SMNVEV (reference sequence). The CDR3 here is CASRSQGILFF. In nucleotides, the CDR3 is TGTGCCAGCCGGTCACAGGGAATTCTGTTCTTC.

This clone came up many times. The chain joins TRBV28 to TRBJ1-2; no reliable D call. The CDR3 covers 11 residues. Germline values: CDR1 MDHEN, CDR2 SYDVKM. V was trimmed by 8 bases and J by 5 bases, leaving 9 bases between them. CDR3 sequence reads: CASGHNYGYTF. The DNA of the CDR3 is TGTGCCAGCGGTCACAATTATGGCTACACCTTC.

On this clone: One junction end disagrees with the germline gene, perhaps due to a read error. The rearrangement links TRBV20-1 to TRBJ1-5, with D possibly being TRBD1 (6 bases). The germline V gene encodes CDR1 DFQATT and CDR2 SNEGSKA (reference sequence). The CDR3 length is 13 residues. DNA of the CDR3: TGCAGTGCTTCCCGACAGGTCGGGCCGCCCCCGCATTTT. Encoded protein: CSASRQVGPPPHF.

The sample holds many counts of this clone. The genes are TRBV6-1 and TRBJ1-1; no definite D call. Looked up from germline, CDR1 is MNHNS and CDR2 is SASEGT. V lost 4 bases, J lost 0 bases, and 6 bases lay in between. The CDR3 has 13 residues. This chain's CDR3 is CASSVSMNTEAFF. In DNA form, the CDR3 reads TGTGCCAGCAGTGTGAGTATGAACACTGAAGCTTTCTTT.

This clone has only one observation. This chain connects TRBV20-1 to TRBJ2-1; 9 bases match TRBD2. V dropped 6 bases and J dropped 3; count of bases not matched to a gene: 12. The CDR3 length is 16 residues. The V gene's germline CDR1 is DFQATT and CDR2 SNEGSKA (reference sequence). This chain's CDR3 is CSARGLAVGVYNEQFF. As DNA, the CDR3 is TGCAGTGCACGGGGACTAGCTGTGGGAGTCTACAATGAGCAGTTCTTC.

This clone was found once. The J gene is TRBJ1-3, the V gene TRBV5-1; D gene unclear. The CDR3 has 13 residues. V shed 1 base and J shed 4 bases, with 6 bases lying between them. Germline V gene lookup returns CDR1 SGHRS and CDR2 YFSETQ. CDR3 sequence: CASSLSAGNTIYF. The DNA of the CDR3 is TGCGCCAGCAGCTTGTCCGCAGGAAACACCATATATTTT.

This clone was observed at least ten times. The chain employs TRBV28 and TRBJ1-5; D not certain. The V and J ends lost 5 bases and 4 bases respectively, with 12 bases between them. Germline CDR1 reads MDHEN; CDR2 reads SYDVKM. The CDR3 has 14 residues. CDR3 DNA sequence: TGTGCCAGCAGTCCACATAGTTGGAATCAGCCCCAGCATTTT. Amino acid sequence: CASSPHSWNQPQHF.

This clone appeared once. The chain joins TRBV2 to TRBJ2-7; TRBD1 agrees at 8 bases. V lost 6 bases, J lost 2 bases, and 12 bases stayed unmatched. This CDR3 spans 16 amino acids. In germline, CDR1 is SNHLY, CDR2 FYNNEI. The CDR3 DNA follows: TGTGCCAGCAGCTTAGTATTCGGGACAGGAACCTACGAGCAGTACTTC. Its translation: CASSLVFGTGTYEQYF.

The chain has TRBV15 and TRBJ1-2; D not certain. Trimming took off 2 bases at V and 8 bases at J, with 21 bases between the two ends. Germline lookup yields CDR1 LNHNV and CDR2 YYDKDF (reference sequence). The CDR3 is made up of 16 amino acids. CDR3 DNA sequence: TGTGCCACCAGCAGATCCCGCACGATGGATGAGAGGGGCTACACCTTC. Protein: CATSRSRTMDERGYTF.

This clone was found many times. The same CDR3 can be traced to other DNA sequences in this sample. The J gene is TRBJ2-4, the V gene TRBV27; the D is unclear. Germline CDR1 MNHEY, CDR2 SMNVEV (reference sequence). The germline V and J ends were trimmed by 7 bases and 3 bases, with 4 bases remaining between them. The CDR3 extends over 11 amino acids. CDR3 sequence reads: CASTSKNIQYF. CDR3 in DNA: TGTGCCAGCACCAGCAAAAACATTCAGTACTTC.

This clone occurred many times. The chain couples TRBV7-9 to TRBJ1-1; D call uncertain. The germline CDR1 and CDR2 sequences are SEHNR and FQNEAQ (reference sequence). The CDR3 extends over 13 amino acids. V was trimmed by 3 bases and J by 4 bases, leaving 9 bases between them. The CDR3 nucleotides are TGTGCCAGCAGCTTTAGTCAGAGCACTGAAGCTTTCTTT. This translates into CASSFSQSTEAFF.

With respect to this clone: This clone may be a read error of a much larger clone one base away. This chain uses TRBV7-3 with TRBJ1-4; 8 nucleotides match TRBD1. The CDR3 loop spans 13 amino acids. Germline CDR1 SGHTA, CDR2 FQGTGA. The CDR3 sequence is CASSSDRGEKLVF. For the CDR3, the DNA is TGTGCCAGCAGCTCAGACAGGGGCGAAAAACTGGTTTTT.

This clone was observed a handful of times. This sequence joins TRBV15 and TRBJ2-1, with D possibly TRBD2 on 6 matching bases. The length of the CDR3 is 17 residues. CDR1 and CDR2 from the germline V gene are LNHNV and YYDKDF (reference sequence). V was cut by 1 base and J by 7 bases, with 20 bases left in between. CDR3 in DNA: TGTGCCACCAGCAGAGGTGCGGGAAAGGTGGCCCATAATGAGCAGTTCTTC. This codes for CATSRGAGKVAHNEQFF.

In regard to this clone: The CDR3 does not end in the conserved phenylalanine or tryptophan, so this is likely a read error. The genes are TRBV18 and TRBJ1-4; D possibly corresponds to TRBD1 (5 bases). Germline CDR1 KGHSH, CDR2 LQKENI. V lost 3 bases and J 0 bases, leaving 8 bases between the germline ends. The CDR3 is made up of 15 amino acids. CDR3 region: CASSPDSTTNEKLFL. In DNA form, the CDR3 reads TGTGCCAGCTCACCCGACAGTACAACTAATGAAAAACTGTTTCTT.

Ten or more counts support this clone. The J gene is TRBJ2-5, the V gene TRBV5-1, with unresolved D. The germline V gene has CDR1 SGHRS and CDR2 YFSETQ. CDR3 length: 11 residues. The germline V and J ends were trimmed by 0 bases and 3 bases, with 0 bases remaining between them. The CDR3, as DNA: TGCGCCAGCAGCTTGGAAGAGACCCAGTACTTC. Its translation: CASSLEETQYF.

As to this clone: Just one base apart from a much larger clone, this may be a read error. In DNA, the CDR3 is TGTGCCAGCAGTCCCTGGACTGGGAAAGAGACCCAGTACTTC. Its protein is CASSPWTGKETQYF. The V and J genes are TRBV6-1 and TRBJ2-5; D may be TRBD2 (5 bases). V lost 5 bases to trimming and J lost 3 bases, with 13 bases between them. CDR1 is MNHNS and CDR2 is SASEGT in the germline V gene. The CDR3 contains 14 residues.

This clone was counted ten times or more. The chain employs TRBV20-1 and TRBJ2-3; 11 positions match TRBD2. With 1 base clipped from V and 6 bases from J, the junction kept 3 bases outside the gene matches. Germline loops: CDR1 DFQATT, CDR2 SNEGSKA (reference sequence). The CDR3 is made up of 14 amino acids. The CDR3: CSARALAGEDTQYF. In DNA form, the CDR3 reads TGCAGTGCTAGAGCACTAGCGGGAGAGGATACGCAGTATTTT.

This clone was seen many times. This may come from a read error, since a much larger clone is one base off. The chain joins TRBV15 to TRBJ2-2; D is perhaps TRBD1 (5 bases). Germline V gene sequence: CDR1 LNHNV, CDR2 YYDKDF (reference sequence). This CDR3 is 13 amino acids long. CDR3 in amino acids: CAASSTARGELFF. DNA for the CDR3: TGTGCCGCCAGCTCGACAGCCCGGGGGGAGCTGTTTTTT.

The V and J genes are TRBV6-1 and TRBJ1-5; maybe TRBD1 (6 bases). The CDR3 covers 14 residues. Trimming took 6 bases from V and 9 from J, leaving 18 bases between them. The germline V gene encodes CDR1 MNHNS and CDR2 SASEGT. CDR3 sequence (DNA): TGTGCCAGCAGCGCCGGGACATCGGAGGGGCCCCAGCATTTT. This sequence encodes CASSAGTSEGPQHF.

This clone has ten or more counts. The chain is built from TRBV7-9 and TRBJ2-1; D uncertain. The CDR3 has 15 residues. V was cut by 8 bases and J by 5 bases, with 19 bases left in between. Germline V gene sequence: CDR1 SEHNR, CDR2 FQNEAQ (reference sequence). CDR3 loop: CASSYYPMADNEQFF. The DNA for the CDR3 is TGTGCCAGCTCGTATTACCCGATGGCGGACAATGAGCAGTTCTTC. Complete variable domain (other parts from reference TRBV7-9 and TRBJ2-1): DTGVSQNPRHKITKRGQNVTFRCDPISEHNRLYWYRQTLGQGPEFLTYFQNEAQLEKSRLLSDRFSAERPKGSFSTLEIQRTEQGDSAMYLCASSYYPMADNEQFFGPGTRLTVL.

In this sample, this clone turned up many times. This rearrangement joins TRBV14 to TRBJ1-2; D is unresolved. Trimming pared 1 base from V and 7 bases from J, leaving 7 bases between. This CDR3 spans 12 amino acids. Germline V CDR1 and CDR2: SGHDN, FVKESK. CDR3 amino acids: CASSQGSSGYTF. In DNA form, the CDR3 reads TGTGCCAGCAGCCAAGGGAGCAGTGGCTACACCTTC.

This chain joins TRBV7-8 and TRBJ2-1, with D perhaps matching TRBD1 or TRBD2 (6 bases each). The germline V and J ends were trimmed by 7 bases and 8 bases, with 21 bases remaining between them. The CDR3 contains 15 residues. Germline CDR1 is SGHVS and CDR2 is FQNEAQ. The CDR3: CASIPGGGRMYEQFF. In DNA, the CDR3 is TGTGCCAGCATCCCCGGGGGCGGTAGGATGTATGAGCAGTTCTTC.

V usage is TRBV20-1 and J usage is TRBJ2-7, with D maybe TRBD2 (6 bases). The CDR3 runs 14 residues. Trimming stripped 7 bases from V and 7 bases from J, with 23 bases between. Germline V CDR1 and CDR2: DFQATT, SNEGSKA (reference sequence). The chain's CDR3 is CSGSVAVGMGEQYF. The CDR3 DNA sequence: TGCAGTGGTAGCGTAGCGGTAGGAATGGGGGAGCAGTACTTC.

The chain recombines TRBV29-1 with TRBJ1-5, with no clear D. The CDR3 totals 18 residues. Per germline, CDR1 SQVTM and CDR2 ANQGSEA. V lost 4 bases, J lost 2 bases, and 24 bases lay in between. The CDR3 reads CSVVGSPSLNYRNQPQHF. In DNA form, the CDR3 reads TGCAGCGTTGTGGGCAGCCCTTCGTTGAATTATCGCAATCAGCCCCAGCATTTT. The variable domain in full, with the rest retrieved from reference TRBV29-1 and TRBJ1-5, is SAVISQKPSRDICQRGTSLTIQCQVDSQVTMMFWYRQQPGQSLTLIATANQGSEATYESGFVIDKFPISRPNLTFSTLTVSNMSPEDSSIYLCSVVGSPSLNYRNQPQHFGDGTRLSIL.

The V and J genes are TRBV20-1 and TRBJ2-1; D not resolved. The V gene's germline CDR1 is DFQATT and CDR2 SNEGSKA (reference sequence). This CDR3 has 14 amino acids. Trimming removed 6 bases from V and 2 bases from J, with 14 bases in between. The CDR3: CSAPGPYTYNEQFF. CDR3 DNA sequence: TGCAGTGCCCCAGGACCCTACACCTACAATGAGCAGTTCTTC.

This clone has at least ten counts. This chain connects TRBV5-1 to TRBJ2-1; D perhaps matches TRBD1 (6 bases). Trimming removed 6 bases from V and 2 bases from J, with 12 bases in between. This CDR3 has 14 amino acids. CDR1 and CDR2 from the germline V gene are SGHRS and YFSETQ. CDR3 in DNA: TGCGCCAGCACCTTCCGGGACACCTACAATGAGCAGTTCTTC. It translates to CASTFRDTYNEQFF.

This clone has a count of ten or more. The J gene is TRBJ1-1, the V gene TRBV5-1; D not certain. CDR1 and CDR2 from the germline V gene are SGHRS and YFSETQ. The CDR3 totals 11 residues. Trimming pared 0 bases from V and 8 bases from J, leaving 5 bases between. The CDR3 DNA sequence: TGCGCCAGCAGCTTGGGAGTCGAAGCTTTCTTT. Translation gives CASSLGVEAFF.

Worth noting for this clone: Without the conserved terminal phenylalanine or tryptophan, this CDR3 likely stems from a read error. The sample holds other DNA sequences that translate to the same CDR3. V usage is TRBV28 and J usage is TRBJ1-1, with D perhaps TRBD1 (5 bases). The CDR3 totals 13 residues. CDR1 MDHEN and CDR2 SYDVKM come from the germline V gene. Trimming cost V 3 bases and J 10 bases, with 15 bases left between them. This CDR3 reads CASSFGLGGGAFS. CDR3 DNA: TGTGCCAGCAGTTTTGGACTTGGGGGTGGAGCTTTCTCT.

CDR3 in DNA: TGCAGTGCTAGAGCCCCAAGCGGGAGGGCCTACGAGCAGTACTTC. Translating gives CSARAPSGRAYEQYF. The chain joins TRBV20-1 to TRBJ2-7; 10 nucleotides match TRBD2. Unmatched junction bases numbered 5, after V lost 1 base and J lost 2 bases. CDR1 is DFQATT and CDR2 is SNEGSKA in the germline V gene (reference sequence). The CDR3 spans 15 residues.

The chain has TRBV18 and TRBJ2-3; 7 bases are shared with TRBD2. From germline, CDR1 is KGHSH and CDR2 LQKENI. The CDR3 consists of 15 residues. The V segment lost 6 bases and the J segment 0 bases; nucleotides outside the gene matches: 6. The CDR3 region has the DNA TGTGCCAGCTCTGACTGGACTAGGAGCACAGATACGCAGTATTTT. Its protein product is CASSDWTRSTDTQYF.

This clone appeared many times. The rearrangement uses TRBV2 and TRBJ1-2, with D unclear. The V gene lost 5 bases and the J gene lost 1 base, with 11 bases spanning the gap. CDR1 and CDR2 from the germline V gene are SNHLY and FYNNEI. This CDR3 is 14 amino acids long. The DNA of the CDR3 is TGTGCCAGCAGTTTCCGACCGGGTAACTATGGCTACACCTTC. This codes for CASSFRPGNYGYTF.

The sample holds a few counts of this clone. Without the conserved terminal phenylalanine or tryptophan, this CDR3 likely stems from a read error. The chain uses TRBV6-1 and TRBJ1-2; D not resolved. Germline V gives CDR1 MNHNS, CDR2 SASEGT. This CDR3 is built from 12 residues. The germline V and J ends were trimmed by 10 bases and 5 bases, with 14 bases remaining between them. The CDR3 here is CAITRVGYGYTL. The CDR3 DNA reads TGTGCCATTACTCGTGTTGGTTATGGCTACACCCTC.